The T cell receptor (beta chain) under discussion was sequenced for a study of identifying expanded T cells in peripheral blood. Study findings and constraints: Technical replicates showed about 1.1 changed clones; approximately two weeks about 16.4; four weeks 19. Approximately two-week clone count variance significantly increased as total template count grew.

Trimming took 6 bases from V and 2 from J, leaving 10 bases between them. CDR1 and CDR2 (germline): MDHEN, SYDVKM. The CDR3 length is 13 residues. The method was immunoSEQ multiplex PCR; TCRdb's version includes in-frame clones alone and lacks a portion of them. The sample shows just under 65,000 clones, around 87% of them seen only once. This clone was detected only once. The antigen remains unidentified. Healthy donors had no documented immune events, such as infections, while sampled. The rearrangement joins TRBV28 to TRBJ1-1, with D maybe TRBD1 (5 bases). The source material was blood. The source of this sequence is a person aged 18 to 75 in good health. Here the CDR3 DNA reads TGTGCCAGCAGGGGACGGTTAAACACTGAAGCTTTCTTT. Translation gives CASRGRLNTEAFF.